What follows are 12 T cell receptor beta chains derived from one specimen sequenced in a study of T cell responses to AZD1222 COVID-19 vaccine. Profiled with immunoSEQ multiplex PCR; TCRdb holds only in-frame clones, not every one. The sample yields 95,000 to 150,000 clones, roughly 90% seen once. The specimen comprised peripheral blood, sampled on day 0 of AZD1222 vaccination. These receptors were collected from an adult in good health.

By sample fraction, this clone is medium-sized (0.01 to 0.1%). The genes are TRBV4-3 and TRBJ1-2; D perhaps matches TRBD1 (5 bases). The CDR3 length is 15 residues. From germline, CDR1 is LGHNA and CDR2 YSLEER. Deletions cut 0 bases from V and 4 bases from J, with 12 bases between. The CDR3 spells CASSQDQGTFYGYTF. CDR3 nucleotide sequence: TGCGCCAGCAGCCAAGATCAAGGGACCTTCTATGGCTACACCTTC.

The count of this clone is one. The CDR3 loop reads CSVVGGVGDTQYF. The CDR3 DNA follows: TGCAGCGTTGTCGGGGGGGTTGGAGATACGCAGTATTTT. This rearrangement joins TRBV29-1 to TRBJ2-3, with 8 nucleotides matching TRBD2. This CDR3 is built from 13 residues. V gave up 4 bases and J gave up 5 bases; unmatched junction bases: 5. The germline CDR1 and CDR2 sequences are SQVTM and ANQGSEA.

Comments on this clone: The same CDR3 can be traced to other DNA sequences in this sample. This chain uses TRBV7-9 with TRBJ2-1, with 9 bases lining up with TRBD2. Looked up from germline, CDR1 is SEHNR and CDR2 is FQNEAQ (reference sequence). Germline trimming cut 2 bases from V and 1 base from J; bases unmatched to any gene: 3. The CDR3 spans 16 residues. DNA of the CDR3: TGTGCCAGCAGCTTAAGTCTAGCGGGGTCCTACAATGAGCAGTTCTTC. It codes for CASSLSLAGSYNEQFF.

The chain is built from TRBV11-3 and TRBJ2-3; a possible D gene is TRBD2 (7 bases). Germline V gives CDR1 SGHNT, CDR2 YENEEA. V was trimmed by 5 bases and J by 12 bases, leaving 15 bases between them. This CDR3 contains 12 residues. The CDR3 nucleotides are TGTGCCAGCAGCCCCGCGGGGGCCACCCAGTATTTT. Amino acid sequence: CASSPAGATQYF.

This CDR3 reads CASSPGNTEAFF. DNA for the CDR3: TGTGCCAGCAGCCCAGGAAACACTGAAGCTTTCTTT. This chain links TRBV11-1 with TRBJ1-1; D call uncertain. The CDR3 spans 12 residues. In germline, CDR1 is SGHAT, CDR2 FQDESV (reference sequence). Deletions cut 5 bases from V and 2 bases from J, with 6 bases between. Full variable domain (outside the CDR3, taken from reference TRBV11-1 and TRBJ1-1): EAEVAQSPRYKITEKSQAVAFWCDPISGHATLYWYRQILGQGPELLVQFQDESVVDDSQLPKDRFSAERLKGVDSTLKIQPAELGDSAMYLCASSPGNTEAFFGQGTRLTVV.

The rearrangement uses TRBV7-9 and TRBJ2-1, with D uncertain. Germline V CDR1 and CDR2: SEHNR, FQNEAQ (reference sequence). V dropped 10 bases and J dropped 8 bases, with 15 bases sitting between them. The CDR3 is 12 residues long. The DNA of the CDR3 is TGTGCCACCCTAGTATGGGGTGATGAGCAGTTCTTC. Amino acids: CATLVWGDEQFF.

The chain recombines TRBV6-5 with TRBJ1-5; no firm D call. V was shortened by 5 bases and J by 2 bases, with 10 bases between the two germline ends. The CDR3 loop spans 14 amino acids. The germline gives CDR1 MNHEY, CDR2 SVGAGI. CDR3 nucleotide sequence: TGTGCCAGCAGTCGAGGGTCGGGCAATCAGCCCCAGCATTTT. It specifies CASSRGSGNQPQHF.

This clone occurred a few times. The chain combines TRBV5-4 with TRBJ2-1; TRBD1 matches 11 bases. The CDR3 covers 15 residues. J was trimmed by 4 bases and V by 4 bases; bases with no gene match: 4. Germline-derived CDR1 and CDR2 are SGHNT and YYREEE (reference sequence). In nucleotides, the CDR3 is TGTGCCAGCAGCCTGGGACAGGGGGATTACAATGAGCAGTTCTTC. It codes for CASSLGQGDYNEQFF.

The chain couples TRBV5-6 to TRBJ1-2; 7 bases line up with TRBD1. The germline V gene encodes CDR1 SGHDT and CDR2 YYEEEE. V lost 7 bases and J lost 5; bases outside the gene matches: 11. This CDR3 has 14 residues. The DNA of the CDR3 is TGTGCCAGCCGCACCAGGGGGGAGAGTTATGGCTACACCTTC. Translated: CASRTRGESYGYTF.

The rearrangement uses TRBV19 and TRBJ2-3; 9 bases fit TRBD2. J gave up 2 bases and V 1 base, and 7 bases lay outside the gene matches. This CDR3 comprises 17 residues. Germline CDR1 LNHDA, CDR2 SQIVND (reference sequence). CDR3 nucleotide sequence: TGTGCCAGTAGTATAGGAAGCGGGGGGAAGTACACAGATACGCAGTATTTT. This encodes CASSIGSGGKYTDTQYF. The variable domain in full, completed from reference TRBV19 and TRBJ2-3, reads DGGITQSPKYLFRKEGQNVTLSCEQNLNHDAMYWYRQDPGQGLRLIYYSQIVNDFQKGDIAEGYSVSREKKESFPLTVTSAQKNPTAFYLCASSIGSGGKYTDTQYFGPGTRLTVL.

The chain employs TRBV2 and TRBJ1-4; the D is unclear. The CDR3 extends over 14 amino acids. Germline V gives CDR1 SNHLY, CDR2 FYNNEI. The V end was cut by 7 bases, the J end by 4 bases, with 13 bases between. CDR3 in DNA: TGTGCCAGCAACCCCGGACGCCGTAATGAAAAACTGTTTTTT. As protein: CASNPGRRNEKLFF.

The chain couples TRBV19 to TRBJ2-3; D ambiguous. Germline V gene data show CDR1 as LNHDA and CDR2 as SQIVND (reference sequence). The CDR3 runs to 14 residues. Deletions cut 0 bases from V and 2 bases from J, with 6 bases between. The CDR3 DNA sequence: TGTGCCAGTAGTATAGACGGAAACACAGATACGCAGTATTTT. Amino acids: CASSIDGNTDTQYF.